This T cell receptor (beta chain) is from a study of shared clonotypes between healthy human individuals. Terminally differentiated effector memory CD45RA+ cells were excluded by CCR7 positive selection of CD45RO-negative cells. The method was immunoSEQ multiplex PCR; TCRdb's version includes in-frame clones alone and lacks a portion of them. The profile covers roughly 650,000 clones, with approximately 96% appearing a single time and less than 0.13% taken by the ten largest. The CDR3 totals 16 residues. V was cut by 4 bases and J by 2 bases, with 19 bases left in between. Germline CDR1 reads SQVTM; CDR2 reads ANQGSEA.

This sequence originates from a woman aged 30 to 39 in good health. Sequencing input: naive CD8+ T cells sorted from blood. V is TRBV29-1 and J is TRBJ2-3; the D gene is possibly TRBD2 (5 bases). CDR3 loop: CSVVSGTIILTDTQYF. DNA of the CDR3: TGCAGCGTTGTCTCGGGAACAATTATTCTCACAGATACGCAGTATTTT.